This T cell receptor beta chain emerged from a study of blood T cells in healthy people across ages. V was pared by 5 bases and J by 11 bases, with 9 bases of the junction left unmatched. The CDR3 has 12 amino acids. Germline V CDR1 and CDR2: SGHDT, YYEEEE. Through a sample-barcoded 5' primer and a J-beta primer mix, a second PCR was run for roughly 7 to 11 cycles. With 12 random nucleotides, a template-switch adaptor tagged each individual cDNA molecule. TCRdb itself ran the 5' RACE reads through MiXCR, one entry per CDR3 protein. Of around 580,000 distinct CDR3 sequences listed, 45% to 55% are singletons.

This TCR was recovered from a man older than 75 in good health. The specimen was blood. The genes are TRBV5-6 and TRBJ1-2, with TRBD1 identical over 7 bases. CDR3 nucleotide sequence: TGTGCCAGCAGACGGACAGGCGAAGGATACACCTTC. Translated, it gives CASRRTGEGYTF.